This T cell receptor beta chain originates from a study of T cells in localized non-small cell lung cancer. The study, taken as a whole, reports: Adjacent lung held a median around 58 of the top 100 tumor clones. Longer survival (overall) was linked to higher T cell density in blood. Uninvolved adjacent lung showed the highest T cell clonality, exceeding tumor.

Germline V CDR1 and CDR2: SNHLY, FYNNEI. V gave up 4 bases and J gave up 0 bases, with 11 bases separating them. This CDR3 is built from 15 residues. In the case of this clone: Its cognate antigen is unknown.

Libraries were prepared by immunoSEQ multiplex PCR; TCRdb keeps only in-frame clonotypes and omits some of them. Seen here are 50,000 or so clones, around four fifths observed once, and the top ten hold just under 20%. The chain is built from TRBV2 and TRBJ2-3; no clear D gene. The receptor was derived from a female donor over 55 with stage II squamous cell lung carcinoma. The input for sequencing was peripheral blood, taken before any cancer treatment. CDR3: CASSVYKTSTDTQYF. CDR3 sequence (DNA): TGTGCCAGCAGTGTTTATAAGACTAGCACAGATACGCAGTATTTT.